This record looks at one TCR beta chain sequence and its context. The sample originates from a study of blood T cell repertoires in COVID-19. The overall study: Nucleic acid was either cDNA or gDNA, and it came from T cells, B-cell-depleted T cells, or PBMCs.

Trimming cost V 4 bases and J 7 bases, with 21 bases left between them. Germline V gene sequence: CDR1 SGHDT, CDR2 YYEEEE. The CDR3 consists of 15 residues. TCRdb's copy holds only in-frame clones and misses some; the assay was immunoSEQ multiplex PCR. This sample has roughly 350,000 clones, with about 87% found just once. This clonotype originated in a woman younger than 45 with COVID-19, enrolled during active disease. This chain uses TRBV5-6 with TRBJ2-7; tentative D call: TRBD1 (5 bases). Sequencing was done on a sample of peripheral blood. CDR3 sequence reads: CASSLSDSRSWEQYF. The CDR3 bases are TGTGCCAGCAGCCTTAGTGACAGTAGGAGCTGGGAGCAGTACTTC.